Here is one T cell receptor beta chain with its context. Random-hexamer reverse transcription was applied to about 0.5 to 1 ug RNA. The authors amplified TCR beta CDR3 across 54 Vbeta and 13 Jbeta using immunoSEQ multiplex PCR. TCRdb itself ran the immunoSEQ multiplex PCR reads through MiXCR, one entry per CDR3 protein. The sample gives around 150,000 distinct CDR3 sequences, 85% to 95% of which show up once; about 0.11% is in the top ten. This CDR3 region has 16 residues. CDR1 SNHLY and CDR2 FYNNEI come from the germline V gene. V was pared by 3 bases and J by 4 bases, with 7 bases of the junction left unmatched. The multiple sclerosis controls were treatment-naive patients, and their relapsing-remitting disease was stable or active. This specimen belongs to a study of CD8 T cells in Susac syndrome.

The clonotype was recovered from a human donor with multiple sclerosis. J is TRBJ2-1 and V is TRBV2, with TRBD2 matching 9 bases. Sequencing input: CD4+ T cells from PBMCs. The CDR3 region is CASSDPRLAGYNEQFF. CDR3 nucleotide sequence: TGTGCCAGCAGTGATCCCCGGCTAGCGGGATACAATGAGCAGTTCTTC.